This is a list of T cell receptor beta chains from one sample in a study of shared clonotypes between healthy human individuals. Using immunoSEQ multiplex PCR, the repertoire was profiled, and TCRdb retains in-frame clones only, with some absent. Among 2,500,000 or so clones listed, under 95% were seen once. The sample comprised naive CD4+ T cells from PBMCs. These receptors all stem from a man younger than 35 in good health. Some clones in this sample may be carry-over from other donors' samples. Each CDR3 is given with its conserved first and last residue. D genes are given only for firm matches. The listing skips clone size in some rows; elsewhere it reads once, few, many or a size class.

j_gene: TRBJ2-5
d_gene: -
v_gene: TRBV7-3
abundance: -
CDR3nt: TGTGCCAGCAGCCCCAGGACTGCGCTTTATACCCAGTACTTC
CDR3aa: CASSPRTALYTQYF

j_gene: TRBJ1-5
d_gene: -
v_gene: TRBV15
abundance: -
CDR3nt: TGTGCCACCTCGGGGGGCGATTTCAATCAGCCCCAGCATTTT
CDR3aa: CATSGGDFNQPQHF

j_gene: TRBJ2-1
d_gene: -
v_gene: TRBV28
abundance: once
CDR3nt: TGTGCCAGCAGCGGAAATAATGAGCAGTTCTTC
CDR3aa: CASSGNNEQFF

j_gene: TRBJ1-1
d_gene: -
v_gene: TRBV19
abundance: -
CDR3nt: TGTGCCAGTAGTATTCGTGGTGTCGTGATGTCGACTGAAGCTTTCTTT
CDR3aa: CASSIRGVVMSTEAFF

j_gene: TRBJ1-2
d_gene: -
v_gene: TRBV30
abundance: -
CDR3nt: TGTGCCCTTACCAAGGGAGCCTATGGCTACACCTTC
CDR3aa: CALTKGAYGYTF

j_gene: TRBJ2-7
d_gene: TRBD1
v_gene: TRBV5-1
abundance: -
CDR3nt: TGCGCCAGCAGCTCCCCAGGGGGCTCGCTATCCTACGAGCAGTACTTC
CDR3aa: CASSSPGGSLSYEQYF

j_gene: TRBJ1-2
d_gene: -
v_gene: TRBV19
abundance: -
CDR3nt: TGTGCCAGTAGTTATACCATGGCTAACTATGGCTACACCTTC
CDR3aa: CASSYTMANYGYTF

j_gene: TRBJ1-1
d_gene: -
v_gene: TRBV19
abundance: -
CDR3nt: TGTGCCAGTATGAGGGCGGACAGTCTTCACACTGAAGCTTTCTTT
CDR3aa: CASMRADSLHTEAFF

j_gene: TRBJ1-1
d_gene: -
v_gene: TRBV11-3
abundance: -
CDR3nt: TGTGCCAGCAGCCTTCGACCGGCTAACCCTGGGAACACTGAAGCTTTCTTT
CDR3aa: CASSLRPANPGNTEAFF

j_gene: TRBJ2-1
d_gene: -
v_gene: TRBV6-5
abundance: -
CDR3nt: TGTGCCGTATCCGGACTATACAATGAGCAGTTCTTC
CDR3aa: CAVSGLYNEQFF

j_gene: TRBJ2-1
d_gene: TRBD2
v_gene: TRBV5-6
abundance: -
CDR3nt: TGTGCCAGCAGCCTAGGTCGCCGGGAGGGCTCCTACAATGAGCAGTTCTTC
CDR3aa: CASSLGRREGSYNEQFF

j_gene: TRBJ1-4
d_gene: TRBD1
v_gene: TRBV4-1
abundance: -
CDR3nt: TGCGCCAGCAGCCAACCGCGGACAGGACTTAATGAAAAACTGTTTTTT
CDR3aa: CASSQPRTGLNEKLFF

j_gene: TRBJ2-5
d_gene: TRBD2
v_gene: TRBV15
abundance: -
CDR3nt: TGTGCCACCAGCGACCGACTAGCGGGAGCCACGCTAAGAGAGACCCAGTACTTC
CDR3aa: CATSDRLAGATLRETQYF